Reported below is one TCR beta chain. The CDR3 is 20 amino acids. V dropped 5 bases and J dropped 4; count of bases not matched to a gene: 20. Germline CDR1 MNHEY, CDR2 SMNVEV (reference sequence). Only in-frame clones appear in the TCRdb table, and some are missing; sequencing was by immunoSEQ multiplex PCR. Of fewer than 35,000 clones listed, about 87% are singletons. The data belong to a study of STAT5B mutations in CD4+ large granular lymphocyte leukemia. Overall study: Among healthy donors, a particular HLA allele went with more CDR3 'QG' motifs.

Sequenced input: CD4+ T cells from blood buffy coats. The clonotype was recovered from a human donor in good health. This chain joins TRBV27 and TRBJ2-2; TRBD2 agrees at 9 bases. The CDR3 DNA sequence: TGTGCCAGCAGTCTAAAACCGCCCAAAGTCGGCGGGGGGGCCACCGGGGAGCTGTTTTTT. Translating gives CASSLKPPKVGGGATGELFF.